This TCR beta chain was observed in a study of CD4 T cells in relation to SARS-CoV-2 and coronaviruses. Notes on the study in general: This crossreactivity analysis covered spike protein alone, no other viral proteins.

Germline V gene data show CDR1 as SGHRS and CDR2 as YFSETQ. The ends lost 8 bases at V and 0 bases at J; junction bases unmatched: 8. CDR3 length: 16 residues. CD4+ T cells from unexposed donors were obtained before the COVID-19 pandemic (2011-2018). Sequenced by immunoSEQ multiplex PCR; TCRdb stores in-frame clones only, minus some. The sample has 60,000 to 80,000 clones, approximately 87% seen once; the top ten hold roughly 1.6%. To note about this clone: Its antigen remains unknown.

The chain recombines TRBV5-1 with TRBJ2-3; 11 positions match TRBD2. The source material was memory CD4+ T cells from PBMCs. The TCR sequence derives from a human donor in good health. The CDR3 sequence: CASTPGLAESTDTQYF. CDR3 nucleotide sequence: TGCGCCAGTACTCCGGGACTAGCGGAGAGCACAGATACGCAGTATTTT.